The rows below give T cell receptor beta chains drawn from one sample of a study of cytomegalovirus exposure and HLA in healthy donors. The repertoire was sequenced with immunoSEQ multiplex PCR; TCRdb's copy has only in-frame clones and lacks some. The table lists more than 150,000 clones, over 75% of them singletons. Sequenced input: PBMCs. These TCRs come from a man aged 45 to 65 in good health and CMV-seropositive. Each CDR3 is given with its conserved first and last residue. Each record gives: V gene, D gene, clone size, J gene, CDR3 protein, CDR3 DNA. A D gene is named only where the DNA matches it firmly. Rows may omit the clone size; those that give it use once, few, many or a size class.

TRBV4-3	TRBD2	few	TRBJ2-1	CASSQDQTSGGQFF	TGCGCCAGCAGCCAAGACCAAACTAGCGGGGGTCAGTTCTTC
TRBV19	TRBD1	-	TRBJ1-1	CASIRTGGDTEAFF	TGTGCCAGTATCAGGACAGGGGGCGACACTGAAGCTTTCTTT
TRBV19	-	-	TRBJ1-6	CASCDGRGGSPLHF	TGTGCCAGTTGTGATGGCCGAGGCGGTTCACCCCTCCACTTT
TRBV25-1	-	-	TRBJ1-1	CASSDLWTEAFF	TGTGCCAGCAGTGATCTATGGACTGAAGCTTTCTTT
TRBV28	-	-	TRBJ1-2	CASSPQGGNYGYTF	TGTGCCAGCAGTCCCCAGGGTGGTAACTATGGCTACACCTTC
TRBV7-6	-	-	TRBJ2-5	CASSPGRGETQYF	TGTGCCAGCAGCCCCGGAAGGGGAGAGACCCAGTACTTC
TRBV10-3	TRBD1	-	TRBJ1-1	CAIRAEGAQGEAFF	TGTGCCATCAGGGCGGAGGGGGCGCAGGGTGAAGCTTTCTTT
TRBV6-5	TRBD1	-	TRBJ1-4	CASSYSGTGLEKLFF	TGTGCCAGCAGTTACTCGGGGACAGGGCTTGAAAAACTGTTTTTT
TRBV4-1	-	-	TRBJ2-3	CASGQERGSDTQYF	TGCGCCAGCGGCCAAGAGAGGGGGTCAGATACGCAGTATTTT
TRBV13	TRBD2	few	TRBJ2-7	CASSPEGLAGIYEQYF	TGTGCCAGCAGCCCAGAAGGACTAGCGGGGATATACGAGCAGTACTTC
TRBV7-8	TRBD2	few	TRBJ2-2	CASSPTSGVNSGELFF	TGTGCCAGCAGCCCGACTAGCGGAGTTAATTCCGGGGAGCTGTTTTTT
TRBV7-3	-	-	TRBJ2-3	CASSLNGGWTADTQYF	TGTGCCAGCAGCTTAAATGGAGGGTGGACGGCAGATACGCAGTATTTT
TRBV5-4	-	-	TRBJ2-3	CAVMGTSPTDTQYF	TGTGCCGTCATGGGGACTTCTCCAACAGATACGCAGTATTTT
TRBV19	-	-	TRBJ1-1	CASSKFQGNYTEAFF	TGTGCCAGTAGTAAGTTCCAGGGTAATTACACTGAAGCTTTCTTT
TRBV5-3	TRBD1	-	TRBJ2-7	CVRSSPGQGYEQYF	TGTGTCAGAAGCTCCCCGGGACAGGGTTACGAGCAGTACTTC
TRBV19	-	-	TRBJ2-3	CASREKGTGTDTQYF	TGTGCCAGTAGGGAAAAGGGTACAGGGACAGATACGCAGTATTTT
TRBV6-4	-	few	TRBJ1-6	CASSDSTQGPLHF	TGTGCCAGCAGTGACTCGACCCAGGGGCCCCTCCACTTT
TRBV11-2	-	few	TRBJ2-6	CASSLLNRVGANVLTF	TGTGCCAGCAGCTTACTTAACAGGGTTGGGGCCAACGTCCTGACTTTC
TRBV9	TRBD2	-	TRBJ2-1	CASGGDSYPNEQFF	TGTGCCAGCGGGGGGGACTCATACCCCAATGAGCAGTTCTTC
TRBV28	-	-	TRBJ1-5	CASSKPQLRDQPQHF	TGTGCCAGCAGCAAACCCCAATTGAGGGATCAGCCCCAGCATTTT
TRBV6-1	-	-	TRBJ1-1	CASSEERPPVPTGAFF	TGTGCCAGCAGTGAAGAAAGGCCCCCGGTTCCTACAGGAGCTTTCTTT
TRBV7-9	-	-	TRBJ1-1	CASSPSGTFGAFF	TGTGCCAGCAGCCCGAGCGGGACATTCGGGGCTTTCTTT
TRBV7-2	TRBD1	-	TRBJ2-2	CASSLRAQGANTGELFF	TGTGCCAGCAGCCTCCGGGCCCAGGGGGCGAACACCGGGGAGCTGTTTTTT